A selection of T cell receptor beta chains follows, all from one sample in a study of blood T cell repertoires in COVID-19. TCRdb keeps only in-frame clones here, not all; method: immunoSEQ multiplex PCR. The repertoire holds over 90,000 clones, 75% to 90% seen once, with 1.5% to 2% in the top ten. Sequenced sample: peripheral blood. The receptors were gathered from a man older than 75 with acute or convalescent COVID-19. CDR3s include the opening cysteine and the closing phenylalanine or tryptophan. The order of the fields is D gene, J gene, V gene, clone size, CDR3 protein, CDR3 DNA. The D gene is left open where the match is weak. Clone size is given for some rows only: seen once, a few or many times, or a class if the clone is expanded.

D gene: NA
J gene: TRBJ1-1
V gene: TRBV6-6
clone size: NA
CDR3 protein: CASTTTRGTEAFF
CDR3 DNA: TGTGCCAGCACCACTACGCGGGGCACTGAAGCTTTCTTT

D gene: NA
J gene: TRBJ2-3
V gene: TRBV6-4
clone size: NA
CDR3 protein: CASSPLLGPTDTQYF
CDR3 DNA: TGTGCCAGCAGCCCTCTACTAGGGCCCACAGATACGCAGTATTTT

D gene: NA
J gene: TRBJ1-2
V gene: TRBV3-1/TRBV3-2
clone size: once
CDR3 protein: CASSLALYGYTF
CDR3 DNA: TGTGCCAGCAGTCTGGCTCTCTATGGCTACACCTTC

D gene: TRBD2
J gene: TRBJ2-1
V gene: TRBV11-2
clone size: NA
CDR3 protein: CASSLLRRESPSYNEQFF
CDR3 DNA: TGTGCCAGCAGCTTGTTAAGGCGGGAGAGTCCCTCCTACAATGAGCAGTTCTTC

D gene: TRBD2
J gene: TRBJ2-3
V gene: TRBV6-2/TRBV6-3
clone size: NA
CDR3 protein: CASSYPLAGVADTQYF
CDR3 DNA: TGTGCCAGCAGTTACCCGCTAGCGGGAGTAGCAGATACGCAGTATTTT

D gene: NA
J gene: TRBJ2-7
V gene: TRBV27
clone size: NA
CDR3 protein: CASSSGSALEQYF
CDR3 DNA: TGTGCCAGCAGTTCAGGCTCGGCCCTCGAGCAGTACTTC

D gene: TRBD2
J gene: TRBJ2-1
V gene: TRBV5-3
clone size: NA
CDR3 protein: CARSERLAGAYNEQFF
CDR3 DNA: TGTGCCAGAAGCGAACGACTAGCGGGAGCATACAATGAGCAGTTCTTC

D gene: TRBD2
J gene: TRBJ2-7
V gene: TRBV5-4
clone size: NA
CDR3 protein: CASSLELLAGGEQYF
CDR3 DNA: TGTGCCAGCAGCCTGGAGTTGCTAGCGGGTGGAGAGCAGTACTTC

D gene: NA
J gene: TRBJ2-7
V gene: TRBV12-5
clone size: NA
CDR3 protein: CASGLVMRSSYEQYF
CDR3 DNA: TGTGCTAGTGGTTTGGTAATGAGATCGTCCTACGAGCAGTACTTC

D gene: TRBD2
J gene: TRBJ2-1
V gene: TRBV19
clone size: once
CDR3 protein: CASRLAGADEQFF
CDR3 DNA: TGTGCCAGTAGGCTAGCGGGAGCCGATGAGCAGTTCTTC

D gene: TRBD1
J gene: TRBJ1-5
V gene: TRBV28
clone size: NA
CDR3 protein: CASRGGQGIIVPQHF
CDR3 DNA: TGTGCCAGCAGGGGTGGACAGGGGATAATCGTGCCCCAGCATTTT

D gene: TRBD1
J gene: TRBJ1-5
V gene: TRBV28
clone size: NA
CDR3 protein: CASTDGTGGNQPQHF
CDR3 DNA: TGTGCCAGCACCGACGGGACAGGGGGTAATCAGCCCCAGCATTTT

D gene: NA
J gene: TRBJ2-5
V gene: TRBV7-9
clone size: NA
CDR3 protein: CASSLRGSYQETQYF
CDR3 DNA: TGTGCCAGCAGCTTACGAGGCAGTTACCAAGAGACCCAGTACTTC

D gene: TRBD1
J gene: TRBJ1-5
V gene: TRBV27
clone size: once
CDR3 protein: CASSLKGTGGAIGQPQHF
CDR3 DNA: TGTGCCAGCAGTCTAAAGGGGACAGGGGGCGCGATAGGTCAGCCCCAGCATTTT

D gene: NA
J gene: TRBJ2-1
V gene: TRBV11-2
clone size: few
CDR3 protein: CASSYQPGQYNEQFF
CDR3 DNA: TGTGCCAGCAGCTACCAACCGGGACAATACAATGAGCAGTTCTTC

D gene: TRBD2
J gene: TRBJ2-5
V gene: TRBV5-6
clone size: NA
CDR3 protein: CASSVFTTSGKETQYF
CDR3 DNA: TGTGCCAGCAGCGTATTCACGACTAGCGGGAAAGAGACCCAGTACTTC

D gene: TRBD1
J gene: TRBJ1-6
V gene: TRBV2
clone size: NA
CDR3 protein: CASTEPPNTGVVSPLHF
CDR3 DNA: TGTGCCAGCACCGAACCCCCAAACACAGGGGTCGTTTCACCCCTCCACTTT

D gene: TRBD1
J gene: TRBJ2-7
V gene: TRBV3-1/TRBV3-2
clone size: few
CDR3 protein: CASSQVDRAIYEQYF
CDR3 DNA: TGTGCCAGCAGCCAGGTCGACAGGGCGATCTACGAGCAGTACTTC

D gene: NA
J gene: TRBJ1-2
V gene: TRBV24-1
clone size: NA
CDR3 protein: CATSDGDFSGANYGYTF
CDR3 DNA: TGTGCCACCAGTGATGGGGACTTTAGCGGGGCTAACTATGGCTACACCTTC

D gene: TRBD2
J gene: TRBJ2-7
V gene: TRBV6-2/TRBV6-3
clone size: NA
CDR3 protein: CASSQSGRPEQYF
CDR3 DNA: TGTGCCAGCAGCCAAAGCGGGAGGCCCGAGCAGTACTTC

D gene: TRBD1
J gene: TRBJ2-1
V gene: TRBV27
clone size: NA
CDR3 protein: CASSPRGQGAPHGQFF
CDR3 DNA: TGTGCCAGCAGTCCCCGAGGGCAGGGGGCCCCTCATGGGCAGTTCTTC

D gene: NA
J gene: TRBJ1-5
V gene: TRBV6-5
clone size: NA
CDR3 protein: CASSSSGGLAQPQHF
CDR3 DNA: TGTGCCAGCAGTTCGTCGGGGGGTTTGGCTCAGCCCCAGCATTTT

D gene: NA
J gene: TRBJ2-7
V gene: TRBV28
clone size: NA
CDR3 protein: CASSLSQIEPSYEQYF
CDR3 DNA: TGTGCCAGCAGTTTATCTCAAATTGAGCCCTCCTACGAGCAGTACTTC

D gene: NA
J gene: TRBJ1-6
V gene: TRBV14
clone size: NA
CDR3 protein: CASSPAGERAHWPLHF
CDR3 DNA: TGTGCCAGCAGCCCAGCGGGGGAGAGGGCCCATTGGCCCCTCCACTTT

D gene: TRBD1
J gene: TRBJ1-1
V gene: TRBV27
clone size: NA
CDR3 protein: CASRGQGGNTEAFF
CDR3 DNA: TGTGCCAGCAGGGGACAGGGAGGGAACACTGAAGCTTTCTTT

D gene: NA
J gene: TRBJ2-3
V gene: TRBV10-3
clone size: few
CDR3 protein: CAISGRGFSTDTQYF
CDR3 DNA: TGTGCCATCAGTGGTAGGGGTTTTAGCACAGATACGCAGTATTTT

D gene: TRBD2
J gene: TRBJ2-7
V gene: TRBV28
clone size: NA
CDR3 protein: CASRTSGTYEQYF
CDR3 DNA: TGTGCCAGCCGCACTAGCGGGACCTACGAGCAGTACTTC

D gene: NA
J gene: TRBJ2-2
V gene: TRBV9
clone size: once
CDR3 protein: CASSVARTWNTGELFF
CDR3 DNA: TGTGCCAGCAGCGTAGCTAGGACTTGGAACACCGGGGAGCTGTTTTTT

D gene: NA
J gene: TRBJ2-5
V gene: TRBV18
clone size: NA
CDR3 protein: CASSPPGRETQYF
CDR3 DNA: TGTGCCAGCTCACCACCGGGGCGGGAGACCCAGTACTTC

D gene: NA
J gene: TRBJ2-1
V gene: TRBV2
clone size: NA
CDR3 protein: CASSTELYNEQFF
CDR3 DNA: TGTGCCAGCAGTACGGAGCTCTACAATGAGCAGTTCTTC

D gene: TRBD1
J gene: TRBJ2-5
V gene: TRBV2
clone size: NA
CDR3 protein: CASSETRSQGVTDF
CDR3 DNA: TGTGCCAGCAGTGAAACCCGCTCCCAGGGGGTTACGGACTTC

D gene: NA
J gene: TRBJ2-7
V gene: TRBV29-1
clone size: NA
CDR3 protein: CSVAGGEGGTYEQYF
CDR3 DNA: TGCAGCGTTGCTGGTGGAGAAGGAGGCACCTACGAGCAGTACTTC

D gene: TRBD1
J gene: TRBJ1-1
V gene: TRBV6-6
clone size: NA
CDR3 protein: CAISTGLNTEAFF
CDR3 DNA: TGTGCCATTTCGACAGGGCTGAACACTGAAGCTTTCTTT

D gene: TRBD2
J gene: TRBJ2-7
V gene: TRBV10-1
clone size: NA
CDR3 protein: CASSESMASGTRYEQYF
CDR3 DNA: TGCGCCAGCAGTGAGTCGATGGCTAGCGGGACTCGGTACGAGCAGTACTTC

D gene: NA
J gene: TRBJ2-1
V gene: TRBV7-2
clone size: NA
CDR3 protein: CASSLGASVGEQFF
CDR3 DNA: TGTGCCAGCAGCTTAGGGGCCTCTGTGGGCGAGCAGTTCTTC

D gene: NA
J gene: TRBJ2-7
V gene: TRBV7-7
clone size: NA
CDR3 protein: CASSQRAGLNYEQYF
CDR3 DNA: TGTGCTAGCAGCCAACGGGCGGGACTGAACTACGAGCAGTACTTC

D gene: NA
J gene: TRBJ1-1
V gene: TRBV7-9
clone size: NA
CDR3 protein: CASSLTNTEAFF
CDR3 DNA: TGTGCCAGCAGCCTAACGAACACTGAAGCTTTCTTT

D gene: NA
J gene: TRBJ2-1
V gene: TRBV2
clone size: NA
CDR3 protein: CASGETEYNEQFF
CDR3 DNA: TGTGCCAGCGGGGAGACGGAGTACAATGAGCAGTTCTTC

D gene: NA
J gene: TRBJ2-7
V gene: TRBV5-6
clone size: NA
CDR3 protein: CASSLFDRPYEQYF
CDR3 DNA: TGTGCCAGCAGCTTATTCGACAGGCCCTACGAGCAGTACTTC

D gene: NA
J gene: TRBJ1-1
V gene: TRBV30
clone size: NA
CDR3 protein: CAWSLGGNTEAFF
CDR3 DNA: TGTGCCTGGAGTCTCGGGGGGAACACTGAAGCTTTCTTT

D gene: NA
J gene: TRBJ2-3
V gene: TRBV2
clone size: NA
CDR3 protein: CASSVLLVTDTQYF
CDR3 DNA: TGTGCCAGCAGTGTACTGCTAGTTACAGATACGCAGTATTTT

D gene: TRBD1
J gene: TRBJ1-4
V gene: TRBV7-8
clone size: few
CDR3 protein: CASSFGRGAEKLFF
CDR3 DNA: TGTGCCAGCAGCTTCGGCAGGGGGGCGGAAAAACTGTTTTTT

D gene: TRBD1
J gene: TRBJ1-1
V gene: TRBV19
clone size: NA
CDR3 protein: CASSRTEGQGAGEAFF
CDR3 DNA: TGTGCCAGTAGTCGCACCGAGGGACAGGGGGCGGGTGAAGCTTTCTTT

D gene: TRBD1
J gene: TRBJ1-2
V gene: TRBV10-3
clone size: NA
CDR3 protein: CAIMSGTGRYYTF
CDR3 DNA: TGTGCCATCATGTCCGGGACAGGGCGTTACTACACCTTC

D gene: NA
J gene: TRBJ1-4
V gene: TRBV19
clone size: few
CDR3 protein: CASSRSGEKLFF
CDR3 DNA: TGTGCCAGTAGTCGCTCGGGTGAAAAACTGTTTTTT